The clone carrying this TCR beta chain was seen repeatedly, ten times or more. As yet, its antigen is unknown. This sample was taken from a study of T cells in Graves' hyperthyroidism and ophthalmopathy. Looking at the study overall: Any treatment followed the collection of peripheral blood at initial diagnosis. Overall study results and limits: Ophthalmopathy could be told apart from stable hyperthyroidism with a 13 V-J model.

The CDR3 sequence is 15 residues long. Germline CDR1 MNHNY, CDR2 SVGAGI (reference sequence). Trimming took off 2 bases at V and 0 bases at J, with 9 bases between the two ends. Diagnosis of hyperthyroidism was new in patients aged 18 to 65, and its duration was under 2 months. Diagnoses used clinical symptoms, serum thyroxine and TRAb, thyroid ultrasound and orbital computed tomography. RNA transcripts served as the template for amplifying TCR beta CDR3 regions. A set of HTBI primers served as the primers for a first-round RT-PCR of the TCR CDR3. TCRdb reprocessed the multiplex PCR reads with MiXCR, giving one entry per CDR3 protein. The sample contains about 400,000 distinct CDR3 sequences, approximately 14% of which appear only once.

The chain employs TRBV6-6 and TRBJ2-3; D uncertain. The sequence was collected from a woman between 18 and 29 years old with Graves' hyperthyroidism. Sequencing was done on a sample of blood. CDR3 bases: TGTGCCAGCAGTTACACCCCCCGGAGCACAGATACGCAGTATTTT. This gives the protein CASSYTPRSTDTQYF.